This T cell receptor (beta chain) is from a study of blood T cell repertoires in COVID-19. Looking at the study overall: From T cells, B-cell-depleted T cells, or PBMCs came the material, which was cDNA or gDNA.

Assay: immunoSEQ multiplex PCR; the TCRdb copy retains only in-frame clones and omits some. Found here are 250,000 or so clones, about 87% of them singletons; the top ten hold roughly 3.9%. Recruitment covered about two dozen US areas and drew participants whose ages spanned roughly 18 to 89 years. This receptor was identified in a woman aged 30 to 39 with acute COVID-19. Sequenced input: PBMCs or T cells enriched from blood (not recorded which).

This chain's CDR3 is CASSLDQFTDTQYF. The DNA of the CDR3 is TGTGCCAGCAGCTTAGATCAATTCACAGATACGCAGTATTTT. This chain uses TRBV7-8 with TRBJ2-3, with D hard to call. The V gene lost 1 base and the J gene lost 2 bases, with 7 bases spanning the gap. Per germline, CDR1 SGHVS and CDR2 FQNEAQ. This CDR3 contains 14 residues.